This T cell receptor beta chain was captured by sequencing in a study of blood T cell repertoires in COVID-19. Self-reported history from a screening survey and questionnaire set each donor's cohort. In Cohort 3, a recovered donor had either two negative PCRs, clearance, or symptom resolution. In the authors' workflow: Amplification of reference gene primers provided the estimated nucleated cell counts. Using immunoSEQ multiplex PCR, the repertoire was profiled, and TCRdb retains in-frame clones only, with some absent. V, J and clone size reflect that table, while D and trimming were determined from the DNA. There are more than 250,000 clones in the sample; 87% occur only once, and 4.5% to 7% lies in the top ten. The CDR3 loop spans 16 amino acids. The germline V gene has CDR1 WNHNN and CDR2 SYGVQD (reference sequence). Trimming cost V 0 bases and J 0 bases, with 11 bases left between them.

Sequenced material: PBMCs or T cells enriched from blood (not recorded which). The source is a woman aged 30 to 39 who had recovered from COVID-19. This chain connects TRBV10-1 to TRBJ1-1, with unresolved D. Here the CDR3 reads CASSESAANLNTEAFF. Here the CDR3 DNA reads TGCGCCAGCAGTGAGTCCGCGGCAAACTTGAACACTGAAGCTTTCTTT.